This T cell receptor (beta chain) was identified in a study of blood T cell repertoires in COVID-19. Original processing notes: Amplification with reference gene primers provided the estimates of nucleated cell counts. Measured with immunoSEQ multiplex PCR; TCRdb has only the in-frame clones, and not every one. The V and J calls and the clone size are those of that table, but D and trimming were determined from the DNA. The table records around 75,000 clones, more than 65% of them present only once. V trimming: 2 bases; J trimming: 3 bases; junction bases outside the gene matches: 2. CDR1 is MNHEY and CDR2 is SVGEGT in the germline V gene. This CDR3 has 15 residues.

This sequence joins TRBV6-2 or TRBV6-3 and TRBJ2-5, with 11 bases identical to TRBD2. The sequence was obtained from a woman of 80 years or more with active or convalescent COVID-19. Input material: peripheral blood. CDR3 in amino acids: CASSYTGLAEETQYF. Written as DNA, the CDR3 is TGTGCCAGCAGTTACACGGGACTAGCGGAAGAGACCCAGTACTTC.